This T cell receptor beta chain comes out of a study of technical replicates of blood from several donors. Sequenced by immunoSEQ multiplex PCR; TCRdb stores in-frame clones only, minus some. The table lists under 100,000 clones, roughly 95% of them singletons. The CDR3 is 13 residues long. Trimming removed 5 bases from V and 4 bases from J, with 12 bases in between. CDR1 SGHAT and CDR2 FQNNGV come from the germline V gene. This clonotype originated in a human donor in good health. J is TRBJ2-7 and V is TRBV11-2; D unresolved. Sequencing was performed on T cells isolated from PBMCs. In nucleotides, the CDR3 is TGTGCCAGCAGCAGAGGCACTACTTACGAGCAGTACTTC. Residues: CASSRGTTYEQYF. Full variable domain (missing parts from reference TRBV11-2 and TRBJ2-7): EAGVAQSPRYKIIEKRQSVAFWCNPISGHATLYWYQQILGQGPKLLIQFQNNGVVDDSQLPKDRFSAERLKGVDSTLKIQPAKLEDSAVYLCASSRGTTYEQYFGPGTRLTVT.